Below, 22 T cell receptor beta chains from the same sample are listed, as sequenced in a study of PD-L1 blockade in urothelial cancer. Assay: immunoSEQ multiplex PCR; the TCRdb copy retains only in-frame clones and omits some. Of about 84,000 clones listed, about 81% are singletons. The material was PBMCs, obtained around atezolizumab (anti-PD-L1) treatment. The receptors were gathered from a man between 70 and 80 years old with urothelial cancer.

The rearrangement links TRBV11-3 to TRBJ1-3; no definite D call. This CDR3 region has 13 residues. Germline CDR1 and CDR2: SGHNT and YENEEA. V was cut by 1 base and J by 4 bases, with 5 bases left in between. The CDR3 region is CASSLVRGNTIYF. Written as DNA, the CDR3 is TGTGCCAGCAGCTTAGTGAGGGGAAACACCATATATTTT.

The V call is TRBV19, the J call TRBJ2-3; 7 bases are shared with TRBD1. The germline CDR1 and CDR2 sequences are LNHDA and SQIVND (reference sequence). V shed 5 bases and J 0 bases; nucleotides not matched to a gene: 8. The CDR3 totals 16 residues. DNA of the CDR3: TGTGCCAGTAGTGCGAACAGGGGACCTAGCACAGATACGCAGTATTTT. Protein sequence: CASSANRGPSTDTQYF.

This clone was picked up a small number of times. This chain uses TRBV27 with TRBJ1-2, with TRBD1 matching over 7 bases. V lost 6 bases and J lost 0; bases outside the gene matches: 13. This CDR3 is 17 amino acids long. Germline V lookup: CDR1 MNHEY, CDR2 SMNVEV (reference sequence). The CDR3 spells CASRRRTGIAANYGYTF. Here the CDR3 DNA reads TGTGCCAGCAGACGACGGACAGGAATCGCAGCTAACTATGGCTACACCTTC.

This clone has more than one count but fewer than ten. The genes are TRBV7-9 and TRBJ1-1; D unresolved. V gave up 5 bases and J gave up 4 bases, with 11 bases separating them. Germline V gene data show CDR1 as SEHNR and CDR2 as FQNEAQ (reference sequence). CDR3 length: 13 amino acids. CDR3 sequence: CASSPAGITEAFF. In DNA form, the CDR3 reads TGTGCCAGCAGCCCCGCAGGCATCACTGAAGCTTTCTTT.

V gene TRBV15 combines with J gene TRBJ2-3, with D perhaps TRBD2 (6 bases). The germline V gene has CDR1 LNHNV and CDR2 YYDKDF (reference sequence). V was shortened by 1 base and J by 3 bases, with 14 bases between the two germline ends. This CDR3 comprises 16 residues. The CDR3 nucleotides are TGTGCCACCAGCAGAGGAGGAGGGATTAGGACAGATACGCAGTATTTT. Amino acids: CATSRGGGIRTDTQYF.

CDR3 coding DNA: TGTGCCAGTAGTCCCTCCCCGACAGGGTCCCACGAGCAGTACTTC. Its protein is CASSPSPTGSHEQYF. The chain carries TRBV19 and TRBJ2-7, with TRBD1 identical over 7 bases. The V and J ends lost 5 bases and 5 bases, in that order; junction bases with no gene match: 12. Germline V gives CDR1 LNHDA, CDR2 SQIVND (reference sequence). CDR3 length: 15 residues.

The gene calls are TRBV5-1 and TRBJ1-2; 9 positions match TRBD1. This CDR3 region has 17 residues. Unmatched junction bases numbered 9, after V lost 0 bases and J lost 3 bases. CDR1 and CDR2 (germline): SGHRS, YFSETQ. CDR3: CASSLVNRQGGDYGYTF. Written as DNA, the CDR3 is TGCGCCAGCAGCTTGGTTAACAGACAGGGGGGGGACTATGGCTACACCTTC. The entire variable domain, with the rest obtained from reference TRBV5-1 and TRBJ1-2, is as follows: KAGVTQTPRYLIKTRGQQVTLSCSPISGHRSVSWYQQTPGQGLQFLFEYFSETQRNKGNFPGRFSGRQFSNSRSEMNVSTLELGDSALYLCASSLVNRQGGDYGYTFGSGTRLTVV.

V is TRBV6-5 and J is TRBJ2-1, with D possibly matching TRBD2 (6 bases). This CDR3 contains 14 residues. Germline V gene sequence: CDR1 MNHEY, CDR2 SVGAGI. The V gene lost 5 bases and the J gene lost 3 bases, with 11 bases spanning the gap. The chain's CDR3 is CASSPGGVYNEQFF. The CDR3, as DNA: TGTGCCAGCAGTCCCGGGGGAGTCTACAATGAGCAGTTCTTC.

CDR3 loop: CASSQDRDTEAFF. The DNA of the CDR3 is TGCGCCAGCAGCCAAGACAGGGACACTGAAGCTTTCTTT. The chain is built from TRBV4-1 and TRBJ1-1; tentative D call: TRBD1 (5 bases). Looked up from germline, CDR1 is MGHRA and CDR2 is YSYEKL. The CDR3 has 13 amino acids. V was pared by 0 bases and J by 3 bases, with 5 bases between.

This clone has just one count. The V and J genes are TRBV7-8 and TRBJ1-2; D is ambiguous. The CDR3 totals 13 residues. V gave up 5 bases and J gave up 3 bases, with 10 bases separating them. The germline gives CDR1 SGHVS, CDR2 FQNEAQ. CDR3 DNA: TGTGCCAGCAGCCCCCCCGGTCACTATGGCTACACCTTC. Translated, it gives CASSPPGHYGYTF.

V and J are TRBV11-2 and TRBJ1-5, with 7 bases aligning to TRBD1. This CDR3 is 18 amino acids long. CDR1 and CDR2 from the germline V gene are SGHAT and FQNNGV. Trimming took 2 bases from V and 0 from J; bases not matched to a gene: 10. CDR3 bases: TGTGCCAGCAGCTTACACAGCCACAGGGGTAATAGCAATCAGCCCCAGCATTTT. Protein product: CASSLHSHRGNSNQPQHF.

The chain is built from TRBV29-1 and TRBJ1-2, with D tentatively TRBD1 (5 bases). Germline V gene sequence: CDR1 SQVTM, CDR2 ANQGSEA. V dropped 4 bases and J dropped 8 bases, with 14 bases sitting between them. The CDR3 is 12 residues long. The CDR3 here is CSVGGGAGGYTF. The CDR3 DNA is TGCAGCGTTGGGGGAGGGGCGGGGGGCTACACCTTC.

The rearrangement links TRBV2 to TRBJ1-1; 11 bases agree with TRBD1. With V trimmed by 7 bases and J by 2 bases, 6 bases remained unmatched. The V gene's germline CDR1 is SNHLY and CDR2 FYNNEI. This CDR3 has 15 amino acids. CDR3 bases: TGTGCCAGCATACGGGACAGGGGGAGTAACACTGAAGCTTTCTTT. It codes for CASIRDRGSNTEAFF.

The V and J genes are TRBV18 and TRBJ2-7, with 12 bases aligning to TRBD2. The trim removed 6 bases at V and 5 bases at J, leaving 5 bases unmatched. Germline CDR1 reads KGHSH; CDR2 reads LQKENI. This CDR3 region has 14 residues. The CDR3 reads CASSPTSGGHEQYF. CDR3 nucleotide sequence: TGTGCCAGCTCCCCTACTAGCGGGGGGCACGAGCAGTACTTC.

The chain is built from TRBV5-6 and TRBJ2-7; the match to TRBD2 covers 7 bases. Germline CDR1 is SGHDT and CDR2 is YYEEEE. The CDR3 extends over 15 amino acids. Unmatched junction bases numbered 11, after V lost 4 bases and J lost 4 bases. CDR3 bases: TGTGCCAGCAGCAACCTCGGCGGGGGTAGTTACGAGCAGTACTTC. This translates into CASSNLGGGSYEQYF.

The CDR3 DNA is TGTGCCAGCAGCTTCGGGGGGTCCACAGATACGCAGTATTTT. It encodes CASSFGGSTDTQYF. The chain is built from TRBV7-7 and TRBJ2-3; 7 bases map to TRBD2. This CDR3 spans 14 amino acids. Germline CDR1 is SSHAT and CDR2 is FNYEAQ (reference sequence). V was pared by 3 bases and J by 2 bases, with 2 bases of the junction left unmatched.

The chain employs TRBV2 and TRBJ1-1; D is ambiguous. V lost 6 bases and J 1 base, leaving 9 bases between the germline ends. The CDR3 length is 13 residues. Germline V lookup: CDR1 SNHLY, CDR2 FYNNEI. The CDR3 region has the DNA TGTGCCAGCAGCTCATGGGCGAACACTGAAGCTTTCTTT. Protein sequence: CASSSWANTEAFF.

This chain links TRBV6-6 with TRBJ2-5; tentatively, D is TRBD1 (5 bases). The ends were cut back, 4 bases at V and 4 bases at J, with 10 bases in the middle. CDR1 MNHNY and CDR2 SVGAGI come from the germline V gene (reference sequence). This CDR3 has 13 amino acids. CDR3 bases: TGTGCCAGCAGTTTTCAGGGTGCAGAGACCCAGTACTTC. The encoded protein is CASSFQGAETQYF.

This chain links TRBV9 with TRBJ2-2, with 7 positions matching TRBD2. The CDR3 length is 15 residues. Germline V gives CDR1 SGDLS, CDR2 YYNGEE. V shed 0 bases and J 7 bases; nucleotides not matched to a gene: 6. The CDR3: CASSVVGAGDGELFF. In DNA, the CDR3 is TGTGCCAGCAGCGTAGTAGGTGCGGGAGACGGGGAGCTGTTTTTT. Full variable domain (missing parts from reference TRBV9 and TRBJ2-2): DSGVTQTPKHLITATGQRVTLRCSPRSGDLSVYWYQQSLDQGLQFLIQYYNGEERAKGNILERFSAQQFPDLHSELNLSSLELGDSALYFCASSVVGAGDGELFFGEGSRLTVL.

The chain couples TRBV4-2 to TRBJ1-1, with no clear D. Trimming shortened V by 1 base and J by 2 bases, and 8 bases separated the two germline ends. Germline CDR1 LGHNA, CDR2 YNFKEQ. The CDR3 extends over 14 amino acids. CDR3 in amino acids: CASSQAAGNTEAFF. The CDR3 coding sequence is TGTGCCAGCAGCCAAGCGGCGGGAAACACTGAAGCTTTCTTT.

The chain joins TRBV27 to TRBJ2-7, with 9 bases that match TRBD1. CDR1 and CDR2 (germline): MNHEY, SMNVEV (reference sequence). The CDR3 runs to 15 residues. The J segment lost 7 bases and the V segment lost 0 bases, leaving 7 bases of the junction unmatched. This chain's CDR3 is CASSLSGTGLGEQYF. CDR3 bases: TGTGCCAGCAGTTTATCTGGGACAGGGTTGGGTGAGCAGTACTTC.

The V call is TRBV9, the J call TRBJ2-3; the match to TRBD2 covers 11 bases. CDR3 length equals 18 residues. Germline trimming cut 5 bases from V and 4 bases from J; bases unmatched to any gene: 15. CDR1 SGDLS and CDR2 YYNGEE come from the germline V gene. In nucleotides, the CDR3 is TGTGCCAGCAGTGGAGGGTATAGCGGGGGGGTGGGGGCAGATACGCAGTATTTT. It translates to CASSGGYSGGVGADTQYF.